The T cell receptor beta chain described here comes from a study of human T cells and chemical hapten exposure. Study findings and constraints: TCRs at a frequency above 1 in 1000 stayed unchanged with DPC sensitization. Expanded TCR counts at PT1 were positively correlated with the patch test score. Expanded TCRs produced significantly more large CDR3 similarity clusters than controls did.

Sample time point: patch test 1, 2 weeks after DPC sensitization. Treatment here: therapeutic diphenylcyclopropenone sensitization with weekly scalp DPC. The study enrolled 18 to 70-year-old alopecia patients suitable for DPC. V gave up 4 bases and J gave up 6 bases, with 13 bases separating them. Germline lookup yields CDR1 LGHDT and CDR2 YNNKEL (reference sequence). The CDR3 is made up of 13 amino acids. At least ten counts were recorded for this clonotype. The antigen remains unidentified. MiXCR, applied by TCRdb to the RACE reads, yields one record per CDR3 protein. The sample shows 350,000 or so distinct CDR3 sequences, approximately 6.3% of them seen only once.

V and J are TRBV3-1 and TRBJ2-7, with D possibly being TRBD2 (6 bases). This material consisted of whole blood, taken in connection with sensitization to the hapten diphenylcyclopropenone (DPC). The clonotype was recovered from a young woman with alopecia areata. Some clones in this sample may be carry-over from other donors' samples. Written as DNA, the CDR3 is TGTGCCAGCAGCCCCCCTGGGCGGGGCGAGCAGTACTTC. Amino acid sequence: CASSPPGRGEQYF.